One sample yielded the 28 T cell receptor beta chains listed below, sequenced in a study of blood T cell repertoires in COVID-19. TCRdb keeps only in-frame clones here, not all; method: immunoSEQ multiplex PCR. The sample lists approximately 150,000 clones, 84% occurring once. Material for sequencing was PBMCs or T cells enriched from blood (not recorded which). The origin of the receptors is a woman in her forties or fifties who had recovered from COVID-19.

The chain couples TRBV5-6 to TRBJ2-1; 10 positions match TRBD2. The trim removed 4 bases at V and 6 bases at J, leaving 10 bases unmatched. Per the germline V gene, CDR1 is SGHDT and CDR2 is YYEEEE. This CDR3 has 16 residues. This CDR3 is CASSPLGSGGANEQFF. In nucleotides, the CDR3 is TGTGCCAGCAGCCCTCTCGGGAGCGGGGGGGCCAATGAGCAGTTCTTC.

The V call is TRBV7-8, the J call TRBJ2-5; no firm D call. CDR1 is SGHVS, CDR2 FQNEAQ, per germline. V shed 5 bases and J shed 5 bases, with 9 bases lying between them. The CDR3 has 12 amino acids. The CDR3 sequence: CASSLNSETQYF. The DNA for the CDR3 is TGTGCCAGCAGCCTTAACTCGGAGACCCAGTACTTC.

This CDR3 reads CASTPPGATEAFF. As DNA, the CDR3 is TGTGCCAGCACCCCGCCGGGAGCCACTGAAGCTTTCTTT. The genes are TRBV12-3 or TRBV12-4 and TRBJ1-1; no clear D gene. Trimming removed 7 bases at V and 4 bases at J, with 13 bases between. The CDR3 totals 13 residues.

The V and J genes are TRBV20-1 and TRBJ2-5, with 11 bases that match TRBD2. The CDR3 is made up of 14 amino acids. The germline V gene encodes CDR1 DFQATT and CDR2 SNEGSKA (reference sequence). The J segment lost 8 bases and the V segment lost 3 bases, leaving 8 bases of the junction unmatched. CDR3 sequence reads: CSASTSGRKGTQYF. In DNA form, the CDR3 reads TGCAGTGCTAGTACTAGCGGGAGAAAGGGTACCCAGTACTTC.

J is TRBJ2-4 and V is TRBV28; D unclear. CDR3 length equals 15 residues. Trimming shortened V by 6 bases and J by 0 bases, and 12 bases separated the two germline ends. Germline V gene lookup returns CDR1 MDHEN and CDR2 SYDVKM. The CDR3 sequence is CASRAESIAKNIQYF. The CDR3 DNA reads TGTGCCAGCAGGGCGGAGTCTATAGCCAAAAACATTCAGTACTTC.

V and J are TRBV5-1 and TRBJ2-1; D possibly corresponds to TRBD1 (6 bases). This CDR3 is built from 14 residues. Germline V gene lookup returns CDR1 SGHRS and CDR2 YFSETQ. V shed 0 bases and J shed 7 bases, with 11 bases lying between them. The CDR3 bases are TGCGCCAGCAGCTTGGGACAGGCTACTAATGAGCAGTTCTTC. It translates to CASSLGQATNEQFF.

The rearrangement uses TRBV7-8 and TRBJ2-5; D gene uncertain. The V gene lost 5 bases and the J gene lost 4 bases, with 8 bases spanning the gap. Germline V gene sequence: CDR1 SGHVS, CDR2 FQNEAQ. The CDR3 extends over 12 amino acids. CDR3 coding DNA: TGTGCCAGCAGCCAATATTCAGAGACCCAGTACTTC. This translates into CASSQYSETQYF.

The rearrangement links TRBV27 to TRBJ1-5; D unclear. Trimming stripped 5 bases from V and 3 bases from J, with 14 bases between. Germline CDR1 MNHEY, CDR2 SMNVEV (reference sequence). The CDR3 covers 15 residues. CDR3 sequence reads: CASSPGTVSNQPQHF. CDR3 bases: TGTGCCAGCAGTCCCGGAACAGTGTCCAATCAGCCCCAGCATTTT.

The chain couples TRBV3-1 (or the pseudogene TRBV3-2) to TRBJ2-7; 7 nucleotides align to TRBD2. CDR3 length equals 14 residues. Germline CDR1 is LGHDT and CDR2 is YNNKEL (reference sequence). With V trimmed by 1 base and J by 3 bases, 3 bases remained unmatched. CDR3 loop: CASSQVAGVYEQYF. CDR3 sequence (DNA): TGTGCCAGCAGCCAAGTTGCGGGGGTCTACGAGCAGTACTTC.

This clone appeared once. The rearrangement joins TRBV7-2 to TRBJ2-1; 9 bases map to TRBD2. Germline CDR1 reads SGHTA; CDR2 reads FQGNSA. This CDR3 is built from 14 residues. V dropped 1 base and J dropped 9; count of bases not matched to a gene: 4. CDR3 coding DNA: TGTGCCAGCAGCTTAGAGGCGGGAGGGGTTGAGCAGTTCTTC. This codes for CASSLEAGGVEQFF. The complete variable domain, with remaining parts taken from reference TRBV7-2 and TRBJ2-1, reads GAGVSQSPSNKVTEKGKDVELRCDPISGHTALYWYRQSLGQGLEFLIYFQGNSAPDKSGLPSDRFSAERTGGSVSTLTIQRTQQEDSAVYLCASSLEAGGVEQFFGPGTRLTVL.

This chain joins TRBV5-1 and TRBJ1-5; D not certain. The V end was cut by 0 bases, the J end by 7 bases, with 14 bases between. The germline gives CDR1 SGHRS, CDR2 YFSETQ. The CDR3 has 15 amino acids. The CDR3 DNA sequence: TGCGCCAGCAGCTTGGATCCAGGAGGTACGCAGCCCCAGCATTTT. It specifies CASSLDPGGTQPQHF.

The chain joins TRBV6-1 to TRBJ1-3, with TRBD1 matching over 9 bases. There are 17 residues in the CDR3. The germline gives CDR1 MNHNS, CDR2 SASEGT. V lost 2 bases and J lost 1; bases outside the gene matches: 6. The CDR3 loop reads CASSEFGTGISGNTIYF. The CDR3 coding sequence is TGTGCCAGCAGTGAATTCGGGACAGGGATATCTGGAAACACCATATATTTT.

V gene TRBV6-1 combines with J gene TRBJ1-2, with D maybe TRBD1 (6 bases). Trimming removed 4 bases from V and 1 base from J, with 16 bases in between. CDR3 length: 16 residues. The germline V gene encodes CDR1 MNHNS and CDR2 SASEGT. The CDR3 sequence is CASSAFTGYFNYGYTF. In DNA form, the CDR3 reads TGTGCCAGCAGTGCCTTCACAGGGTATTTTAACTATGGCTACACCTTC.

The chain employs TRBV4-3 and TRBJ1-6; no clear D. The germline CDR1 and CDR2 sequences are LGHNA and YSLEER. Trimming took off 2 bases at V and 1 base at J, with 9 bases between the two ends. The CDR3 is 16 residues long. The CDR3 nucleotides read TGCGCCAGCAGCCAAACTACCTGGTCCTATAATTCACCCCTCCACTTT. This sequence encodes CASSQTTWSYNSPLHF.

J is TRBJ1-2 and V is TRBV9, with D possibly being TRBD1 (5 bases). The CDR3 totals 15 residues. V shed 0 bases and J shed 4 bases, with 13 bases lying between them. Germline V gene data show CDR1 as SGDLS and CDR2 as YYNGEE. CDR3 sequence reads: CASSVEQGKGYGYTF. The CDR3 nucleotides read TGTGCCAGCAGCGTAGAGCAGGGTAAAGGCTATGGCTACACCTTC. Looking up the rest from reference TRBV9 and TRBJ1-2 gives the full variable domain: DSGVTQTPKHLITATGQRVTLRCSPRSGDLSVYWYQQSLDQGLQFLIQYYNGEERAKGNILERFSAQQFPDLHSELNLSSLELGDSALYFCASSVEQGKGYGYTFGSGTRLTVV.

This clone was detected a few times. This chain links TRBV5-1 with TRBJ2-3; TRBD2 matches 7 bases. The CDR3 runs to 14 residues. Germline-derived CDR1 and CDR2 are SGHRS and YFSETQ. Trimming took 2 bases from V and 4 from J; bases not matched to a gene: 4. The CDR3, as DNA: TGCGCCAGCAGCTTCGGAGGGAGGGCAGATACGCAGTATTTT. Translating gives CASSFGGRADTQYF.

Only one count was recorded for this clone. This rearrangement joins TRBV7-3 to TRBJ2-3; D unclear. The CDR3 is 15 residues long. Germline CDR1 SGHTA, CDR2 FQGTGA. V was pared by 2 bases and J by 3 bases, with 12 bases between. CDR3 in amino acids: CASSLGQTPTDTQYF. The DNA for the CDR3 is TGTGCCAGCAGCTTAGGCCAAACCCCGACAGATACGCAGTATTTT.

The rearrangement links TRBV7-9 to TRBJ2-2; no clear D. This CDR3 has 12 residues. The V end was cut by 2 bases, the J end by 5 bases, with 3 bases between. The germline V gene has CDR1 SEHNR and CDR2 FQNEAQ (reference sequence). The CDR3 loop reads CASSLSTGELFF. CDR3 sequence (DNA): TGTGCCAGCAGCTTATCGACCGGGGAGCTGTTTTTT.

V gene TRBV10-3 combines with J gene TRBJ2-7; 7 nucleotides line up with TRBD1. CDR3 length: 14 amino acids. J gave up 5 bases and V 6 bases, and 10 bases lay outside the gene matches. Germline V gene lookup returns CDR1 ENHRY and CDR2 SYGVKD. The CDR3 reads CAISRQGQRNEQYF. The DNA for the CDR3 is TGTGCCATCAGCCGACAGGGCCAGAGAAACGAGCAGTACTTC.

The DNA for the CDR3 is TGTGCCAGCAGACCATCCGGGACAGGGGAGAATGGCTACACCTTC. Its protein product is CASRPSGTGENGYTF. The rearrangement links TRBV3-1 (or the pseudogene TRBV3-2) to TRBJ1-2, with TRBD1 matching over 10 bases. The CDR3 totals 15 residues. Unmatched junction bases numbered 10, after V lost 6 bases and J lost 6 bases. Germline V gene lookup returns CDR1 LGHDT and CDR2 YNNKEL (reference sequence).

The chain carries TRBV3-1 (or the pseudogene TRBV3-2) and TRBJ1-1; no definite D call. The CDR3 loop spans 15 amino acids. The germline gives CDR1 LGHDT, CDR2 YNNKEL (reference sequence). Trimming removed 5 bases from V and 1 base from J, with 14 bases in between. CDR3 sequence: CASSTPVQRNTEAFF. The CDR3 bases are TGTGCCAGCAGCACACCCGTACAGAGGAACACTGAAGCTTTCTTT.

As DNA, the CDR3 is TGTGCCAGCAGTGGGACTAGGAGCGAGACCCAGTACTTC. Amino acid sequence: CASSGTRSETQYF. This sequence joins TRBV2 and TRBJ2-5, with TRBD2 identical over 7 bases. CDR1 and CDR2 from the germline V gene are SNHLY and FYNNEI. V was pared by 4 bases and J by 5 bases, with 4 bases of the junction left unmatched. The CDR3 is made up of 13 amino acids.

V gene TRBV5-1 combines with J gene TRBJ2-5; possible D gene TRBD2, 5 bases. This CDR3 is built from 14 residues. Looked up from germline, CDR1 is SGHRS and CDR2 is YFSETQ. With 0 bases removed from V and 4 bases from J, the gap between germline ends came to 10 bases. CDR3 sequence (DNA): TGCGCCAGCAGCTTGGCCCGGGGTGGAGAGACCCAGTACTTC. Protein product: CASSLARGGETQYF.

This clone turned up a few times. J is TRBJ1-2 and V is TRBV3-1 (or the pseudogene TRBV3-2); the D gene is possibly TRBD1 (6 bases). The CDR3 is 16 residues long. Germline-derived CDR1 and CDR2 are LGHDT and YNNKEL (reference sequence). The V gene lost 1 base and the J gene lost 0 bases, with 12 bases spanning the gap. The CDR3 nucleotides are TGTGCCAGCAGCCAAGGAGGGGGAAGGGCTAACTATGGCTACACCTTC. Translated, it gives CASSQGGGRANYGYTF.

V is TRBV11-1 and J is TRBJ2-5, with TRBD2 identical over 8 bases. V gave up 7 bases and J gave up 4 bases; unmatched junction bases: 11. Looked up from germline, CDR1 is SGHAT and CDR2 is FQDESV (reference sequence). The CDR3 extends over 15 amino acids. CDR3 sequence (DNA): TGTGCCAGCACCAGACCAGGGGCGGGAGGAGAGACCCAGTACTTC. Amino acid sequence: CASTRPGAGGETQYF.

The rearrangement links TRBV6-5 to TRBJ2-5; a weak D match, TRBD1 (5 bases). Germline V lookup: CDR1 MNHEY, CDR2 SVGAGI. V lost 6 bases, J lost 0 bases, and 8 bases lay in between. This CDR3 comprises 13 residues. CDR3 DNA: TGTGCCAGCAGAAGGGGCGACCAAGAGACCCAGTACTTC. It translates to CASRRGDQETQYF.

The CDR3 DNA sequence: TGTGCCAGCTCACTCTTGACAGGGGGCCTCGACGAGCAGTACTTC. Amino acids: CASSLLTGGLDEQYF. The rearrangement uses TRBV18 and TRBJ2-7; the match to TRBD1 covers 10 bases. Trimming took 4 bases from V and 5 from J; bases not matched to a gene: 8. Germline V gives CDR1 KGHSH, CDR2 LQKENI. The CDR3 loop spans 15 amino acids.

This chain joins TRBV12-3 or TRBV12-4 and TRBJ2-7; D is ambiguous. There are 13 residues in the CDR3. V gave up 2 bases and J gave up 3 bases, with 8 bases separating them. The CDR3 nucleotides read TGTGCCAGCAGTTTAAGAGAAAGCTACGAGCAGTACTTC. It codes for CASSLRESYEQYF.